One and the same sample provided the 17 T cell receptor beta chains below, sequenced in a study of cytomegalovirus exposure and HLA in healthy donors. PCR used 60 Vbeta primers and 13 Jbeta primers. Sequencing used immunoSEQ multiplex PCR; TCRdb keeps in-frame clones, though not all of them. The sample lists tens of thousands of clones; more than 70% were seen once. The source material was PBMCs. The origin of the receptors is a man between 35 and 55 years old in good health and CMV-seronegative.

The chain employs TRBV6-4 and TRBJ2-2, with TRBD1 identical over 8 bases. With 6 bases clipped from V and 4 bases from J, the junction kept 7 bases outside the gene matches. The CDR3 loop spans 15 amino acids. From germline, CDR1 is MRHNA and CDR2 SNTAGT. This chain's CDR3 is CASSAGTGLTGELFF. The CDR3 nucleotides read TGTGCCAGCAGCGCCGGGACAGGACTCACCGGGGAGCTGTTTTTT.

CDR3 nucleotides: TGTGCCAGCAGCTTGGAAGGGGGCAATCAGCCCCAGCATTTT. Residues: CASSLEGGNQPQHF. The genes are TRBV5-5 and TRBJ1-5; D is possibly TRBD1 (5 bases). V lost 0 bases and J 2 bases, leaving 6 bases between the germline ends. The CDR3 extends over 14 amino acids. In germline, CDR1 is SGHKS, CDR2 YYEKEE (reference sequence).

The chain employs TRBV29-1 and TRBJ2-1; maybe TRBD1 (6 bases). Trimming shortened V by 4 bases and J by 5 bases, and 15 bases separated the two germline ends. The germline V gene encodes CDR1 SQVTM and CDR2 ANQGSEA. The CDR3 is made up of 14 amino acids. The DNA for the CDR3 is TGCAGCGTTGTGGCAGGGGTTCAGGACAATGAGCAGTTCTTC. Its translation: CSVVAGVQDNEQFF.

This chain uses TRBV18 with TRBJ2-7, with TRBD1 matching 7 bases. This CDR3 is built from 12 residues. The junction had 1 base not matched to a gene; V was cut back by 4 bases and J by 4 bases. Germline-derived CDR1 and CDR2 are KGHSH and LQKENI. This chain's CDR3 is CASSQQGYEQYF. For the CDR3, the DNA is TGTGCCAGCTCACAACAGGGGTACGAGCAGTACTTC.

This clone has more than one count but fewer than ten. The J gene is TRBJ2-2, the V gene TRBV6-5; maybe TRBD1 (5 bases). This CDR3 comprises 13 residues. Germline V lookup: CDR1 MNHEY, CDR2 SVGAGI. V lost 6 bases and J lost 6, with 11 bases in between. For the CDR3, the DNA is TGTGCCAGCAGGGCCCAGGGTGCCGGGGAGCTGTTTTTT. It is translated as CASRAQGAGELFF.

The chain combines TRBV2 with TRBJ1-1; 7 bases align to TRBD1. Germline V lookup: CDR1 SNHLY, CDR2 FYNNEI. J gave up 6 bases and V 5 bases, and 6 bases lay outside the gene matches. CDR3 length: 13 residues. CDR3 sequence: CASSSQGMAEAFF. CDR3 coding DNA: TGTGCCAGCAGTTCACAGGGGATGGCTGAAGCTTTCTTT.

This clone was counted between two and nine times. This rearrangement joins TRBV7-9 to TRBJ1-1; D is uncertain. Germline CDR1 is SEHNR and CDR2 is FQNEAQ (reference sequence). V lost 6 bases and J lost 0, with 20 bases in between. The CDR3 is 17 residues long. This CDR3 reads CASSPRQRGSMNTEAFF. In DNA form, the CDR3 reads TGTGCCAGCAGTCCCCGACAACGGGGATCTATGAACACTGAAGCTTTCTTT.

The V call is TRBV19, the J call TRBJ1-5; D perhaps matches TRBD1 (5 bases). Germline V gene lookup returns CDR1 LNHDA and CDR2 SQIVND (reference sequence). The CDR3 has 14 amino acids. The ends were cut back, 5 bases at V and 3 bases at J, with 11 bases in the middle. The CDR3 DNA reads TGTGCCAGTAGTCGGGGGGGGAACAATCAGCCCCAGCATTTT. Protein: CASSRGGNNQPQHF.

The chain employs TRBV2 and TRBJ2-3, with D possibly being TRBD2 (6 bases). The V gene lost 9 bases and the J gene lost 0 bases, with 13 bases spanning the gap. Germline lookup yields CDR1 SNHLY and CDR2 FYNNEI. The CDR3 is made up of 14 amino acids. The CDR3 nucleotides are TGTGCCAGGAGGATCAGCGGGAGCACAGATACGCAGTATTTT. Protein: CARRISGSTDTQYF.

This clone was counted between two and nine times. The chain links TRBV4-1 to TRBJ2-7, with 11 positions matching TRBD2. Germline CDR1 reads MGHRA; CDR2 reads YSYEKL. There are 16 residues in the CDR3. V lost 1 base to trimming and J lost 2 bases; unmatched junction nucleotides: 4. The CDR3 nucleotides are TGCGCCAGCAGCCAAGTAGGTAGCGGGGGGGCCTACGAGCAGTACTTC. It translates to CASSQVGSGGAYEQYF.

The J gene is TRBJ1-6, the V gene TRBV5-6; D ambiguous. CDR1 is SGHDT, CDR2 YYEEEE, per germline. V shed 2 bases and J shed 0 bases, with 9 bases lying between them. The CDR3 is 16 amino acids. The CDR3 coding sequence is TGTGCCAGCAGCTTTCGACACCGCTCCTATAATTCACCCCTCCACTTT. This translates into CASSFRHRSYNSPLHF.

V gene TRBV27 combines with J gene TRBJ2-5; 8 bases fit TRBD2. V was pared by 4 bases and J by 1 base, with 8 bases of the junction left unmatched. This CDR3 spans 16 amino acids. CDR1 MNHEY and CDR2 SMNVEV come from the germline V gene (reference sequence). Written as DNA, the CDR3 is TGTGCCAGCAGTTACGCTCCCGCGGGGGGCCAAGAGACCCAGTACTTC. Translating gives CASSYAPAGGQETQYF.

Written as DNA, the CDR3 is TGTGCCAGCACCCTCACAGATACGCAGTATTTT. Protein sequence: CASTLTDTQYF. This chain connects TRBV25-1 to TRBJ2-3, with D unresolved. The CDR3 has 11 residues. The ends were cut back, 7 bases at V and 2 bases at J, with 4 bases in the middle. Germline V CDR1 and CDR2: MGHDK, SYGVNS.

The chain has TRBV5-1 and TRBJ1-1; 7 bases align to TRBD1. CDR3 length equals 17 residues. Germline V CDR1 and CDR2: SGHRS, YFSETQ. The ends lost 3 bases at V and 1 base at J; junction bases unmatched: 12. The chain's CDR3 is CASSYHGDSRTNTEAFF. The CDR3 nucleotides are TGCGCCAGCAGCTACCACGGGGACAGCAGAACGAACACTGAAGCTTTCTTT. Full variable domain (remainder filled in from reference TRBV5-1 and TRBJ1-1): KAGVTQTPRYLIKTRGQQVTLSCSPISGHRSVSWYQQTPGQGLQFLFEYFSETQRNKGNFPGRFSGRQFSNSRSEMNVSTLELGDSALYLCASSYHGDSRTNTEAFFGQGTRLTVV.

The J gene is TRBJ2-3, the V gene TRBV7-9; TRBD2 matches 7 bases. The J segment lost 8 bases and the V segment lost 5 bases, leaving 10 bases of the junction unmatched. Germline V gene sequence: CDR1 SEHNR, CDR2 FQNEAQ (reference sequence). CDR3 length equals 14 residues. The CDR3 loop reads CASSPGEAGRTQYF. CDR3 DNA: TGTGCCAGCAGCCCTGGAGAAGCGGGGCGTACGCAGTATTTT.

This clone was recorded once. CDR3 in DNA: TGTGCCAGCAGCTTAGAACGGACTAGCGGGCAAGAGACCCAGTACTTC. Translation: CASSLERTSGQETQYF. J is TRBJ2-5 and V is TRBV7-9; 11 bases are a match to TRBD2. The CDR3 covers 16 residues. Germline trimming cut 1 base from V and 2 bases from J; bases unmatched to any gene: 3. CDR1 and CDR2 from the germline V gene are SEHNR and FQNEAQ (reference sequence).

The rearrangement joins TRBV7-2 to TRBJ2-2, with 12 nucleotides matching TRBD2. Trimming removed 4 bases from V and 2 bases from J; junction bases left unmatched: 5. Germline V lookup: CDR1 SGHTA, CDR2 FQGNSA. This CDR3 region has 17 residues. The CDR3 loop reads CASSSSTSGGNTGELFF. As DNA, the CDR3 is TGTGCCAGCAGCTCTTCGACTAGCGGGGGTAACACCGGGGAGCTGTTTTTT.